The T cell receptor (beta chain) described here comes from a study of blood T cell repertoires in COVID-19. Study overall: Some COVID-19 samples were acute and others convalescent; all came from the United States, Italy and Spain.

This clone is a singleton in its sample. The table came from immunoSEQ multiplex PCR; TCRdb's copy has only in-frame clones and leaves some out. Of some 40,000 clones in the sample, roughly nine tenths were seen once. Germline-derived CDR1 and CDR2 are LNHNV and YYDKDF (reference sequence). The length of the CDR3 is 15 residues. The ends were cut back, 1 base at V and 4 bases at J, with 10 bases in the middle. The sequenced material came from peripheral blood. The TCR was taken from a man between 65 and 85 years old with acute or convalescent COVID-19. J is TRBJ2-2 and V is TRBV15; D gene uncertain. CDR3 sequence reads: CATSRVATTTGELFF. Here the CDR3 DNA reads TGTGCCACCAGCAGAGTAGCCACGACCACCGGGGAGCTGTTTTTT.